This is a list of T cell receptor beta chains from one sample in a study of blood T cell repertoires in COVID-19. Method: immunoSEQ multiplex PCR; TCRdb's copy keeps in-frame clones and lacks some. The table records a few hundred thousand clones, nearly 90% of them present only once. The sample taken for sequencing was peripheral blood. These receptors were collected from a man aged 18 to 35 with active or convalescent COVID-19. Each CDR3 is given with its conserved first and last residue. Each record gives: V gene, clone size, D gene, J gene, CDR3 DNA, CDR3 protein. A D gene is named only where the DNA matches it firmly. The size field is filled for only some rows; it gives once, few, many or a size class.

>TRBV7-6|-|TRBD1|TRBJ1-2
TGTGCCAGCAGCTTGGGACAGGGTATGAATGGCTACACCTTC
CASSLGQGMNGYTF
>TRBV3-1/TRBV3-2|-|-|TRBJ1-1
TGTGCCAGCAGCCAGGGGGGTGGGCCAATTAAAGGGAGGAACACTGAAGCTTTCTTT
CASSQGGGPIKGRNTEAFF
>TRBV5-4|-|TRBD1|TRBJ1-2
TGTGCCAGCAGCGCCGGGACAGAGGCTAACTATGGCTACACCTTC
CASSAGTEANYGYTF
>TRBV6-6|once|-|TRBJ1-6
TGTGCCAGCAGTCCCAAACCCCCAATCAGGGGAAACACGAATAATTCACCCCTCCACTTT
CASSPKPPIRGNTNNSPLHF
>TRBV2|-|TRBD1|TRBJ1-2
TGTGCCAGCAAGAAGACCTCAGGGGGTGGGTATGGCTACACCTTC
CASKKTSGGGYGYTF
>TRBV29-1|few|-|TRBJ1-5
TGCAGCGTTGTTACTTATAGCAATCAGCCCCAGCATTTT
CSVVTYSNQPQHF
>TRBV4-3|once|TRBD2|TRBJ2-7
TGCGCCAGCAGCCAAGTAGCTGCGGGAGCGAACGAGCAGTACTTC
CASSQVAAGANEQYF
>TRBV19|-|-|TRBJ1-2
TGTGCCAGTAGTATATCTGGCATATCCCTTTATGGCTACACCTTC
CASSISGISLYGYTF
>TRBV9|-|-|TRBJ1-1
TGTGCCAGCAGCCCACAGGAACAGAAGAACACTGAAGCTTTCTTT
CASSPQEQKNTEAFF
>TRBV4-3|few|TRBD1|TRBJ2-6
TGCGCCAGCAGCCAAGACAGGGGGCTTTATGGGGCCAACGTCCTGACTTTC
CASSQDRGLYGANVLTF
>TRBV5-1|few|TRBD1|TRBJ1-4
TGCGCCAGCAGCTTAACCGGGACAGGGGGAAGTGGAGAAAAACTGTTTTTT
CASSLTGTGGSGEKLFF
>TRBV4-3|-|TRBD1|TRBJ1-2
TGCGCCAGCAGCCCCAGGGGGCCACAGGATGGCTACACCTTC
CASSPRGPQDGYTF
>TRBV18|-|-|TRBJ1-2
TGTGCCAGCTCACCACCGTTGCCTCCGATCGCGCGCTACACCTTC
CASSPPLPPIARYTF
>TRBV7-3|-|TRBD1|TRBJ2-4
TGTGCCAGCAGCGAAACCGGGACAGGCCTCTCCAAAAACATTCAGTACTTC
CASSETGTGLSKNIQYF
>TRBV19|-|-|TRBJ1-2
TGTGCCAGCGGTGCGGGGGGGCAGGGCTATGGCTACACCTTC
CASGAGGQGYGYTF
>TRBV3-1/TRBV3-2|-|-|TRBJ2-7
TGTGCCAGCAGCCAAGATCTTTCTAGCCGAGCCTACGAGCAGTACTTC
CASSQDLSSRAYEQYF
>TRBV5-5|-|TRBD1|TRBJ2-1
TGTGCCAGCAGCCCGAGACAGGGGATGATCGGGTCCTACAATGAGCAGTTCTTC
CASSPRQGMIGSYNEQFF
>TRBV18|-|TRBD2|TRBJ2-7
TGTGCCAGCTCACCGGGACTAGGTTTCGAGCAGTACTTC
CASSPGLGFEQYF
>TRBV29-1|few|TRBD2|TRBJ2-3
TGCAGCGGAAATCTAGCGGGGACACTCGCAGATACGCAGTATTTT
CSGNLAGTLADTQYF
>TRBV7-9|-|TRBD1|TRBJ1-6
TGTGCCAGCAGCATGACAGGGGGGTACTCACCCCTCCACTTT
CASSMTGGYSPLHF
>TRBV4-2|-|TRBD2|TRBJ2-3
TGTGCCAGCAGCCGGGTGCAAGCGGGACGGACCCTTAGCACAGATACGCAGTATTTT
CASSRVQAGRTLSTDTQYF
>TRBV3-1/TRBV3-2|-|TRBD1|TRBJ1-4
TGTGCCAGCAGCCAAGATCCTAAAGGGACAGGGGTTGGGGGTTCTAATGAAAAACTGTTTTTT
CASSQDPKGTGVGGSNEKLFF
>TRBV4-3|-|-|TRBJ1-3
TGCGCCAGCAGCCAAGATACCTTCGAGCGGAGAAACACCATATATTTT
CASSQDTFERRNTIYF
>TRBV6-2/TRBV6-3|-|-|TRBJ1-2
TGTGCCAGCAGTTACTCGGCCCTCGGCTACACCTTC
CASSYSALGYTF
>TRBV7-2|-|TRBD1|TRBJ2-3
TGTGCCAGCAGCACCGGACAGGGGGCCACAGATACGCAGTATTTT
CASSTGQGATDTQYF
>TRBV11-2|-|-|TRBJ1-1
TGTGCCAGCAGCGATACAGGGTTCACTGAAGCTTTCTTT
CASSDTGFTEAFF
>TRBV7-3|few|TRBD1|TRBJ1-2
TGTGCCAGCAGCTTGACAGGGGATCGTGGCTACACCTTC
CASSLTGDRGYTF
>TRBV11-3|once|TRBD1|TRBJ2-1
TGTGCCAGCAGCCCCCGACAGGGAACGTCCAATGAGCAGTTCTTC
CASSPRQGTSNEQFF
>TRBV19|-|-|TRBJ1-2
TGTGCCAGTAGTGACCCATGGACAGTCTATGGCTACACCTTC
CASSDPWTVYGYTF
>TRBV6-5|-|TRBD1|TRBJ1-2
TGTGCCAGCAGTAGGGGGAGAGGGGGCGAGAGGGGCTACACCTTC
CASSRGRGGERGYTF
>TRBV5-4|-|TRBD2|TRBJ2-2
TGTGCCAGCAGCTCCAACCCTAGCGGGAGTGGTACCGGGGAGCTGTTTTTT
CASSSNPSGSGTGELFF
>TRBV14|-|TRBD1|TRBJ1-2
TGTGCCAGCAGCCAAGGACAGGGCCATGGCTACACCTTC
CASSQGQGHGYTF
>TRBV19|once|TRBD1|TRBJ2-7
TGTGCCAGTAGTAGCCCGGGACAGGGGTCCTACGAGCAGTACTTC
CASSSPGQGSYEQYF
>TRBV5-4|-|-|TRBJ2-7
TGTGCCAGCAGCGCTGACAGCAGTGGGGACGAGCAGTACTTC
CASSADSSGDEQYF
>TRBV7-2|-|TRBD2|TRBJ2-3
TGTGCCAGCAGCTTCGGCGGCGGGGGGGCCACAGATACGCAGTATTTT
CASSFGGGGATDTQYF
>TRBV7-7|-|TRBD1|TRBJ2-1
TGTGCCAGCAGCTTAGAGACAGGGCTCTACAATGAGCAGTTCTTC
CASSLETGLYNEQFF
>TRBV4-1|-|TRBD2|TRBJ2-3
TGCGCCAGCAGCCAAGTTGCGGGGGGGATAGATACGCAGTATTTT
CASSQVAGGIDTQYF
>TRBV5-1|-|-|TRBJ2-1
TGCGCCAGCAGCTATCAAAATGGGGCCTTGAGATACAATGAGCAGTTCTTC
CASSYQNGALRYNEQFF
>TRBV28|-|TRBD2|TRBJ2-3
TGTGCCAGCAGCTTCATCCTCGGACTAGCGGGAGCCAGCACAGATACGCAGTATTTT
CASSFILGLAGASTDTQYF
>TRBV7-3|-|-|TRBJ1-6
TGTGCCAGCAGCTCGACAATCATTTCACCCCTCCACTTT
CASSSTIISPLHF
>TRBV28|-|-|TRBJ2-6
TGTGCCAGCAGTTCGCTCCAGGGGACTGGGGCCAACGTCCTGACTTTC
CASSSLQGTGANVLTF
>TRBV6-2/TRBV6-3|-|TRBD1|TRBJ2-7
TGTGCCAGCAGTAAACCGGGACAGGGAACCTACGAGCAGTACTTC
CASSKPGQGTYEQYF
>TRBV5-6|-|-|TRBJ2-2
TGTGCCAGCAGCTTGTGGGGGGTCGCCGGGGAGCTGTTTTTT
CASSLWGVAGELFF
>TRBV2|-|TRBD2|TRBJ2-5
TGTGCCAGCAGTCTCTGGCTAGCGGAGAACCAAGAGACCCAGTACTTC
CASSLWLAENQETQYF
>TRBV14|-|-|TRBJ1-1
TGTGCCAGCAGCCTAAAAGGTAGACAGACAAACACTGAAGCTTTCTTT
CASSLKGRQTNTEAFF
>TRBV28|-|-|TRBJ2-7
TGTGCCAGCGGCCTGACAGCGCTGTACTACGAGCAGTACTTC
CASGLTALYYEQYF
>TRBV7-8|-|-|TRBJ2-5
TGTGCCAGCAGCCCCGAGGCCCCCCAACAATCCCAAGAGACCCAGTACTTC
CASSPEAPQQSQETQYF
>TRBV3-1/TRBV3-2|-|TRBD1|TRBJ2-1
TGTGCCAGCAGCCAAGTGGACAGGGGCTACAATGAGCAGTTCTTC
CASSQVDRGYNEQFF